A selection of T cell receptor beta chains follows, all from one sample in a study of T cell responses to AZD1222 COVID-19 vaccine. Method: immunoSEQ multiplex PCR; TCRdb's copy keeps in-frame clones and lacks some. The sample has about 150,000 clones, roughly nine tenths seen once. This sample comprised peripheral blood, obtained on day 0 of AZD1222 vaccination. The receptors come from an adult in good health. Each CDR3 is given with its conserved first and last residue. The order of the fields is CDR3 protein, CDR3 DNA, D gene, V gene, J gene, clone size. The D gene is left open where the match is weak. A row's size may be missing; if present it is once, few, many or a size class.

cdr3_aa: CASSVAPNQPQHF
cdr3_nt: TGTGCCAGCAGCGTAGCTCCGAATCAGCCCCAGCATTTT
d_call: .
v_call: TRBV9
j_call: TRBJ1-5
clone_size: .

cdr3_aa: CASSLSGQGVGETQYF
cdr3_nt: TGTGCCAGCAGTTTGAGTGGACAGGGGGTTGGGGAGACCCAGTACTTC
d_call: TRBD1
v_call: TRBV28
j_call: TRBJ2-5
clone_size: .

cdr3_aa: CASSLGFGQGAHGYTF
cdr3_nt: TGTGCCAGCAGCTTGGGGTTTGGACAGGGGGCGCATGGCTACACCTTC
d_call: TRBD1
v_call: TRBV5-4
j_call: TRBJ1-2
clone_size: .

cdr3_aa: CASSSTLTSGTRPEQFF
cdr3_nt: TGTGCCAGCAGCTCGACTCTAACTAGCGGGACTCGCCCGGAGCAGTTCTTC
d_call: TRBD2
v_call: TRBV7-9
j_call: TRBJ2-1
clone_size: .

cdr3_aa: CASTMRDSFTDTQYF
cdr3_nt: TGTGCCAGCACGATGCGGGACAGCTTCACAGATACGCAGTATTTT
d_call: .
v_call: TRBV14
j_call: TRBJ2-3
clone_size: .

cdr3_aa: CASSLGQMAITDTQYF
cdr3_nt: TGTGCCAGCAGCTTAGGTCAGATGGCAATCACAGATACGCAGTATTTT
d_call: .
v_call: TRBV11-2
j_call: TRBJ2-3
clone_size: .

cdr3_aa: CASSLGLAGSSGANVLTF
cdr3_nt: TGTGCCAGCAGCTTGGGTCTAGCGGGTAGCTCTGGGGCCAACGTCCTGACTTTC
d_call: TRBD2
v_call: TRBV5-8
j_call: TRBJ2-6
clone_size: .

cdr3_aa: CASSHVLAGGPGSYNEQFF
cdr3_nt: TGCGCCAGCAGCCACGTCCTAGCGGGGGGCCCTGGCTCCTACAATGAGCAGTTCTTC
d_call: TRBD2
v_call: TRBV4-3
j_call: TRBJ2-1
clone_size: .

cdr3_aa: CASSQRDSPALHF
cdr3_nt: TGTGCCAGCAGCCAAAGGGACAGTCCGGCCCTCCACTTT
d_call: TRBD1
v_call: TRBV7-8
j_call: TRBJ1-6
clone_size: few

cdr3_aa: CASGTSGETLRETQYF
cdr3_nt: TGTGCCAGCGGGACTAGCGGGGAGACGTTGCGAGAGACCCAGTACTTC
d_call: TRBD2
v_call: TRBV2
j_call: TRBJ2-5
clone_size: .

cdr3_aa: CSVEDNYGYTF
cdr3_nt: TGCAGCGTTGAAGATAACTATGGCTACACCTTC
d_call: .
v_call: TRBV29-1
j_call: TRBJ1-2
clone_size: .

cdr3_aa: CASGETGGGYTF
cdr3_nt: TGTGCCAGCGGGGAGACGGGGGGTGGCTACACCTTC
d_call: .
v_call: TRBV2
j_call: TRBJ1-2
clone_size: .

cdr3_aa: CASSPVGEQFF
cdr3_nt: TGTGCCAGCAGCCCCGTCGGTGAGCAGTTCTTC
d_call: .
v_call: TRBV6-1
j_call: TRBJ2-1
clone_size: .

cdr3_aa: CASKPLSNQPQHF
cdr3_nt: TGTGCCTCCAAGCCGTTGAGCAATCAGCCCCAGCATTTT
d_call: .
v_call: TRBV19
j_call: TRBJ1-5
clone_size: .

cdr3_aa: CASNLPGAASEQYF
cdr3_nt: TGCGCCAGCAACCTTCCGGGGGCGGCCTCCGAGCAGTACTTC
d_call: .
v_call: TRBV10-2
j_call: TRBJ2-7
clone_size: once

cdr3_aa: CASTRQGMSYNEQFF
cdr3_nt: TGTGCCAGTACCCGGCAGGGGATGTCCTACAATGAGCAGTTCTTC
d_call: .
v_call: TRBV19
j_call: TRBJ2-1
clone_size: .

cdr3_aa: CASSLTGYGDPLHF
cdr3_nt: TGTGCCAGCAGCCTTACAGGGTACGGGGATCCCCTCCACTTT
d_call: .
v_call: TRBV6-5
j_call: TRBJ1-6
clone_size: .

cdr3_aa: CASSEALAGVLETQYF
cdr3_nt: TGTGCCAGCAGTGAAGCGTTAGCGGGAGTCCTAGAGACCCAGTACTTC
d_call: TRBD2
v_call: TRBV2
j_call: TRBJ2-5
clone_size: .

cdr3_aa: CASSLMDTQYF
cdr3_nt: TGTGCCAGCAGTTTGATGGATACGCAGTATTTT
d_call: .
v_call: TRBV12-3/TRBV12-4
j_call: TRBJ2-3
clone_size: .

cdr3_aa: CASTNRFSCGAKNIQYF
cdr3_nt: TGTGCCAGCACCAACCGTTTCAGCTGCGGGGCCAAAAACATTCAGTACTTC
d_call: .
v_call: TRBV21-1
j_call: TRBJ2-4
clone_size: .

cdr3_aa: CASSELWQGSYEQYF
cdr3_nt: TGTGCCAGCAGTGAATTGTGGCAGGGCTCCTACGAGCAGTACTTC
d_call: .
v_call: TRBV6-1
j_call: TRBJ2-7
clone_size: .

cdr3_aa: CASSDSANYGYTF
cdr3_nt: TGTGCCAGTAGTGACAGTGCTAACTATGGCTACACCTTC
d_call: .
v_call: TRBV19
j_call: TRBJ1-2
clone_size: .

cdr3_aa: CASSPRAHSGYNEQFF
cdr3_nt: TGTGCCAGCAGTCCCCGCGCCCACAGTGGCTACAATGAGCAGTTCTTC
d_call: .
v_call: TRBV27
j_call: TRBJ2-1
clone_size: .

cdr3_aa: CASSLSLGSSYEQYF
cdr3_nt: TGTGCCAGCAGTTTATCGCTGGGGAGCTCCTACGAGCAGTACTTC
d_call: .
v_call: TRBV27
j_call: TRBJ2-7
clone_size: .

cdr3_aa: CASGIGGYDPQHF
cdr3_nt: TGTGCCAGCGGGATAGGGGGGTATGATCCCCAGCATTTT
d_call: .
v_call: TRBV6-6
j_call: TRBJ1-5
clone_size: few

cdr3_aa: CAWSVPRQGSLSEAFF
cdr3_nt: TGTGCCTGGAGTGTACCCCGACAGGGAAGCTTGTCTGAAGCTTTCTTT
d_call: TRBD1
v_call: TRBV30
j_call: TRBJ1-1
clone_size: .

cdr3_aa: CASSLSLNTEAFF
cdr3_nt: TGTGCCAGCAGTTTGTCGCTGAACACTGAAGCTTTCTTT
d_call: .
v_call: TRBV28
j_call: TRBJ1-1
clone_size: .

cdr3_aa: CASSRTGNYEQYF
cdr3_nt: TGTGCCAGCAGCCGGACAGGGAACTACGAGCAGTACTTC
d_call: TRBD1
v_call: TRBV5-4
j_call: TRBJ2-7
clone_size: few

cdr3_aa: CASSDTSTGFNQPQHF
cdr3_nt: TGTGCCAGCAGTGATACTTCGACAGGGTTTAATCAGCCCCAGCATTTT
d_call: TRBD1
v_call: TRBV6-1
j_call: TRBJ1-5
clone_size: .

cdr3_aa: CASSQTGGVSAQHF
cdr3_nt: TGTGCCAGCAGCCAGACAGGGGGCGTTTCGGCCCAGCATTTT
d_call: TRBD1
v_call: TRBV3-1/TRBV3-2
j_call: TRBJ1-5
clone_size: .

cdr3_aa: CASSQPRGDEQFF
cdr3_nt: TGTGCCAGCAGCCAACCTCGGGGGGATGAGCAGTTCTTC
d_call: TRBD2
v_call: TRBV4-2
j_call: TRBJ2-1
clone_size: once

cdr3_aa: CASRGLGADTQYF
cdr3_nt: TGTGCCAGCAGGGGCCTAGGAGCAGATACGCAGTATTTT
d_call: .
v_call: TRBV2
j_call: TRBJ2-3
clone_size: few

cdr3_aa: CASRDDRLSFF
cdr3_nt: TGTGCCAGCAGAGACGACAGGTTGAGTTTCTTT
d_call: .
v_call: TRBV6-5
j_call: TRBJ1-1
clone_size: once

cdr3_aa: CASSFFRDRFSYEQYF
cdr3_nt: TGTGCCAGCAGTTTCTTCCGGGACCGCTTCTCCTACGAGCAGTACTTC
d_call: .
v_call: TRBV28
j_call: TRBJ2-7
clone_size: .

cdr3_aa: CASSEGATYEQYF
cdr3_nt: TGTGCCAGCAGCGAAGGGGCTACCTACGAGCAGTACTTC
d_call: .
v_call: TRBV2
j_call: TRBJ2-7
clone_size: .

cdr3_aa: CASRPPQANYGYTF
cdr3_nt: TGTGCCAGCCGCCCACCACAGGCCAACTATGGCTACACCTTC
d_call: .
v_call: TRBV27
j_call: TRBJ1-2
clone_size: .

cdr3_aa: CASNWSRGGKGGYTF
cdr3_nt: TGTGCCAGTAATTGGTCCCGCGGAGGGAAAGGCGGCTACACCTTC
d_call: .
v_call: TRBV19
j_call: TRBJ1-2
clone_size: .